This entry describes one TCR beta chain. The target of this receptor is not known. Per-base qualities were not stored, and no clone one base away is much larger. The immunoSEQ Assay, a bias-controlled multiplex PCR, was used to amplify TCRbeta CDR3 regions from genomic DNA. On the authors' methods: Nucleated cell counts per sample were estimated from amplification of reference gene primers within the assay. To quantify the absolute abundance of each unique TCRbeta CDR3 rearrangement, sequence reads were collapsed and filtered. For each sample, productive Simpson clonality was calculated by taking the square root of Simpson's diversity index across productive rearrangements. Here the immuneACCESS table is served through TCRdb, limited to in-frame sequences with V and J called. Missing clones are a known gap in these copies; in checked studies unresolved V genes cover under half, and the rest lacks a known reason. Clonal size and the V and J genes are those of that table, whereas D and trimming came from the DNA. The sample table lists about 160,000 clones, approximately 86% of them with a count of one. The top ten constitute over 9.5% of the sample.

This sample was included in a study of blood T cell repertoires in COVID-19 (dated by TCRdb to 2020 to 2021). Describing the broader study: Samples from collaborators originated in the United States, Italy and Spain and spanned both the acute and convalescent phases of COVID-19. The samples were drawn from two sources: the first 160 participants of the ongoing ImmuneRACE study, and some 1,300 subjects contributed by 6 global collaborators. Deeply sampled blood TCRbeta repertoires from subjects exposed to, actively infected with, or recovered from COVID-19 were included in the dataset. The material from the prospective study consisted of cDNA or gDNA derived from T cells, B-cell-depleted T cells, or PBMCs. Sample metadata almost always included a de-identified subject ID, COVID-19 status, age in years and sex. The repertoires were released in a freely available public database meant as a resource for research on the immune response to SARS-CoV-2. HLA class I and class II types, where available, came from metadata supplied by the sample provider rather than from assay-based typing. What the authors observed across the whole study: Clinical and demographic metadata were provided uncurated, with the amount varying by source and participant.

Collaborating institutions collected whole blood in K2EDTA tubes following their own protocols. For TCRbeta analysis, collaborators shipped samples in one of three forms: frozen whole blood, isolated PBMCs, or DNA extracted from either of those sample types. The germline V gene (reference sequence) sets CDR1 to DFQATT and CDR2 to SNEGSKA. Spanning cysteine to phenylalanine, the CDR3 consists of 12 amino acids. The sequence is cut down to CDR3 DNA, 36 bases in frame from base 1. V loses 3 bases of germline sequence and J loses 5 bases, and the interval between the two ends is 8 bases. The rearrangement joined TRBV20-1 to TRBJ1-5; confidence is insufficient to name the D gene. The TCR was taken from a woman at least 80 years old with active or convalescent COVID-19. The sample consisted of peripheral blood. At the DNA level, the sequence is TGCAGTGCTAGTAGGAGGTATCAGCCCCAGCATTTT. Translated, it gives CSASRRYQPQHF.